This T cell receptor beta chain comes out of a study of T cells in Graves' hyperthyroidism and ophthalmopathy. Study-level results: Peripheral blood also featured most of the thyroid clonotypes expanded above 0.001. Ophthalmopathy was predicted by the model a median of 6.5 months ahead of onset.

This clonotype was detected ten times or more. Its antigen remains unidentified. Using RNA transcripts as the source, TCR beta CDR3 regions were amplified. The HTBI primer set was used in a first-round RT-PCR of the TCR CDR3. TCRdb re-called the multiplex PCR reads with MiXCR, one entry per CDR3 protein. The table shows 250,000 to 300,000 distinct CDR3 sequences, with roughly 19% occurring only once. The CDR3 spans 16 residues. The J segment lost 3 bases and the V segment lost 1 base, leaving 7 bases of the junction unmatched. Germline CDR1 reads GTSNPN; CDR2 reads SVGIG (reference sequence). Specimen: blood. This TCR came from a man in his forties or fifties with Graves' ophthalmopathy. This sequence joins TRBV30 and TRBJ2-2; 8 positions agree with TRBD2. CDR3 residues: CAWSESGGWDTGELFF. DNA for the CDR3: TGTGCCTGGAGTGAAAGCGGGGGATGGGACACCGGGGAGCTGTTTTTT.